A single sample is the source of the 15 T cell receptor beta chains below, sequenced in a study of CD8 T cells in Susac syndrome. RNA in amounts of roughly 0.5 to 1 ug was reverse transcribed with random hexamers. TCRdb called the immunoSEQ multiplex PCR reads again in MiXCR, with one record for every CDR3 protein. The sample gives about 400,000 distinct CDR3 sequences, more than 80% of which show up once; around 0.12% is in the top ten. Sample: CD8+ T cells from PBMCs. Every receptor here comes from a human donor with multiple sclerosis.

The rearrangement uses TRBV7-3 and TRBJ2-7, with 11 bases lining up with TRBD2. Germline V gene sequence: CDR1 SGHTA, CDR2 FQGTGA. This CDR3 is 18 amino acids long. J was trimmed by 4 bases and V by 3 bases; bases with no gene match: 14. The CDR3 DNA follows: TGTGCCAGCAGCTTCGGGAGTAGCGGGAGGGGACAATCTTACGAGCAGTACTTC. It specifies CASSFGSSGRGQSYEQYF.

This clonotype appeared a single time. The chain joins TRBV7-9 to TRBJ2-1, with 8 bases lining up with TRBD2. The CDR3 has 18 amino acids. CDR1 is SEHNR, CDR2 FQNEAQ, per germline (reference sequence). Trimming cost V 0 bases and J 0 bases; bases outside gene matches: 7. This chain's CDR3 is CASSLASFRGGSYNEQFF. The CDR3 region has the DNA TGTGCCAGCAGCTTAGCGTCATTTCGGGGGGGCTCCTACAATGAGCAGTTCTTC.

The table lists this clonotype with a count of one. The rearrangement joins TRBV7-6 to TRBJ2-5; 8 bases map to TRBD2. Trimming cost V 1 base and J 5 bases; bases outside gene matches: 6. The CDR3 sequence is 15 residues long. The germline V gene encodes CDR1 SGHVS and CDR2 FNYEAQ. CDR3 sequence (DNA): TGTGCCAGCAGCTTAGTACCGGGGGGGCAGGAGACCCAGTACTTC. This sequence encodes CASSLVPGGQETQYF.

The V call is TRBV27, the J call TRBJ2-1; TRBD1 is a possible D gene (6 bases). Germline CDR1 reads MNHEY; CDR2 reads SMNVEV (reference sequence). Trimming removed 4 bases from V and 5 bases from J, with 12 bases in between. The CDR3 has 14 amino acids. This CDR3 reads CASSWGTTHNEQFF. The CDR3 nucleotides are TGTGCCAGCAGTTGGGGGACAACGCACAATGAGCAGTTCTTC.

The J gene is TRBJ2-3, the V gene TRBV2; a possible D gene is TRBD2 (6 bases). Between the trimmed V and J ends, which lost 9 bases and 2 bases, there was a span of 15 bases. Germline lookup yields CDR1 SNHLY and CDR2 FYNNEI. The CDR3 sequence is 14 residues long. In DNA form, the CDR3 reads TGTGCCAGAGGGACTGACCAGAACACAGATACGCAGTATTTT. This codes for CARGTDQNTDTQYF. Filled out from reference TRBV2 and TRBJ2-3, the complete variable domain reads EPEVTQTPSHQVTQMGQEVILRCVPISNHLYFYWYRQILGQKVEFLVSFYNNEISEKSEIFDDQFSVERPDGSNFTLKIRSTKLEDSAMYFCARGTDQNTDTQYFGPGTRLTVL.

This chain connects TRBV11-2 to TRBJ2-3, with a weak D call TRBD2 (6 bases). V dropped 5 bases and J dropped 6 bases, with 21 bases sitting between them. The germline V gene has CDR1 SGHAT and CDR2 FQNNGV. The CDR3 loop spans 16 amino acids. Written as DNA, the CDR3 is TGTGCCAGCAGCCTCCTACGGGACTCTTCCGTTGATACGCAGTATTTT. This gives the protein CASSLLRDSSVDTQYF.

V gene TRBV4-2 combines with J gene TRBJ1-1, with 7 bases matching TRBD1. The V gene end was trimmed by 0 bases and the J gene end by 0 bases; junction bases not matched to a gene: 7. This CDR3 contains 17 residues. From germline, CDR1 is LGHNA and CDR2 YNFKEQ. The CDR3: CASSQDREGAMNTEAFF. CDR3 DNA sequence: TGTGCCAGCAGCCAAGACAGGGAGGGGGCGATGAACACTGAAGCTTTCTTT.

V gene TRBV3-1 combines with J gene TRBJ2-1; D may be TRBD1 or TRBD2 (5 bases each). Trimming pared 1 base from V and 3 bases from J, leaving 22 bases between. The CDR3 spans 19 residues. CDR1 and CDR2 (germline): LGHDT, YNNKEL (reference sequence). For the CDR3, the DNA is TGTGCCAGCAGCCAAGTAGCATCGATCTCAATGGGGGACTACAATGAGCAGTTCTTC. This encodes CASSQVASISMGDYNEQFF.

The chain uses TRBV30 and TRBJ2-6, with 7 bases fitting TRBD1. Germline values: CDR1 GTSNPN, CDR2 SVGIG (reference sequence). With 4 bases clipped from V and 4 bases from J, the junction kept 4 bases outside the gene matches. This CDR3 region has 14 residues. CDR3 in amino acids: CAWTLGQGANVLTF. CDR3 nucleotide sequence: TGTGCCTGGACCTTGGGACAGGGGGCCAACGTCCTGACTTTC.

J is TRBJ1-6 and V is TRBV13, with TRBD1 identical over 9 bases. From germline, CDR1 is PRHDT and CDR2 FYEKMQ (reference sequence). This CDR3 is 14 amino acids long. After removal of 11 bases from V and 5 bases from J, the junction contained 7 bases not matched to a gene. Here the CDR3 DNA reads TGTGCCTCAACAGGGGGCGAGGATAATTCACCCCTCCACTTT. Its translation is CASTGGEDNSPLHF.

The chain has TRBV16 and TRBJ1-2, with D uncertain. The CDR3 totals 15 residues. Germline V gene data show CDR1 as KGHSY and CDR2 as FQNENV. V dropped 3 bases and J dropped 1 base, with 12 bases sitting between them. The CDR3 DNA sequence: TGTGCCAGCAGCCATTGGGCGCGGGGTAACTATGGCTACACCTTC. It is translated as CASSHWARGNYGYTF.

The chain links TRBV19 to TRBJ2-1, with TRBD2 matching 14 bases. Germline loops: CDR1 LNHDA, CDR2 SQIVND (reference sequence). Losses at the gene ends were 5 bases for V and 9 bases for J; bases not matched to a gene: 6. The length of the CDR3 is 15 residues. CDR3 nucleotide sequence: TGTGCCAGTAGTTCGCGACTAGCGGGGGGGCCTGAGCAGTTCTTC. Translation gives CASSSRLAGGPEQFF.

CDR3 region: CASSFAGGYQPQHF. DNA for the CDR3: TGTGCCAGCAGTTTCGCAGGGGGGTATCAGCCCCAGCATTTT. The rearrangement uses TRBV27 and TRBJ1-5, with 7 positions matching TRBD1. The CDR3 has 14 amino acids. Germline-derived CDR1 and CDR2 are MNHEY and SMNVEV (reference sequence). With V trimmed by 3 bases and J by 5 bases, 4 bases remained unmatched.

The chain carries TRBV11-2 and TRBJ2-7; TRBD1 matches at 10 bases. CDR3 size: 16 residues. The V gene end was trimmed by 5 bases and the J gene end by 5 bases; junction bases not matched to a gene: 12. From germline, CDR1 is SGHAT and CDR2 FQNNGV. For the CDR3, the DNA is TGTGCCAGCAGCAAATGGACCGGGACAGGGGCCAACGAGCAGTACTTC. This encodes CASSKWTGTGANEQYF.

A few counts support this clonotype. Here the CDR3 reads CASSLSGTLNTEAFF. The CDR3 DNA reads TGTGCCAGCAGTCTCTCCGGGACATTGAACACTGAAGCTTTCTTT. V gene TRBV28 combines with J gene TRBJ1-1; D possibly corresponds to TRBD1 (6 bases). The CDR3 totals 15 residues. The V gene lost 5 bases and the J gene lost 0 bases, with 13 bases spanning the gap. Germline V CDR1 and CDR2: MDHEN, SYDVKM.